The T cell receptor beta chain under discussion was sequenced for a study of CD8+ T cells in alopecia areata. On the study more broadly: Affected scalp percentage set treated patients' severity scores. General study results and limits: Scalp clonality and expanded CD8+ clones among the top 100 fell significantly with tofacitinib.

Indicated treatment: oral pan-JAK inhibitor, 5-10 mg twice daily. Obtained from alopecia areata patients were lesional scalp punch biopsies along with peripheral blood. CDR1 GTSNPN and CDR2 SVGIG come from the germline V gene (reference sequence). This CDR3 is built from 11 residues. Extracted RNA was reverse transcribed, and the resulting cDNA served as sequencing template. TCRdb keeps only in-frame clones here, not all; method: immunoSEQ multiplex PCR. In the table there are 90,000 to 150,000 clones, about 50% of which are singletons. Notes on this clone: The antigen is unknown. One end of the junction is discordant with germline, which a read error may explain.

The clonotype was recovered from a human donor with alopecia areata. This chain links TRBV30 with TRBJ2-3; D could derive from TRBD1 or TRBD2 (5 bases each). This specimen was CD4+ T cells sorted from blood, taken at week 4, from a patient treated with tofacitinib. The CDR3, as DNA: TGCGGTGCAGGGACCACAGATACGCAGTATTTT. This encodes CGAGTTDTQYF.